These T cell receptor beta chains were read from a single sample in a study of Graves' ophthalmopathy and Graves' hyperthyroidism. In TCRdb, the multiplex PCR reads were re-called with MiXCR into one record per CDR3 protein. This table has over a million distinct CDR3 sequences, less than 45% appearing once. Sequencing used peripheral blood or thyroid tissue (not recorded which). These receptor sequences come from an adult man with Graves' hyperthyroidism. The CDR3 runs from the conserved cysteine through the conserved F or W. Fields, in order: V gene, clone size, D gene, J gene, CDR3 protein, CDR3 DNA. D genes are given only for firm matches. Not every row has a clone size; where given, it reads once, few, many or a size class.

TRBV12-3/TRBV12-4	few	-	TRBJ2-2	CASTGLSGELFF	TGTGCCAGCACAGGTTTATCCGGGGAGCTGTTTTTT
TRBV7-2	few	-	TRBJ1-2	CASSLLGSEGGGYTF	TGTGCCAGCAGCTTACTAGGCAGCGAGGGCGGGGGCTACACCTTC
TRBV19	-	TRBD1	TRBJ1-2	CASSARGSDYGYTF	TGTGCCAGTAGTGCCAGGGGGTCTGACTATGGCTACACCTTC
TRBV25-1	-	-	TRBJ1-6	CASSEFGGRNSPLHF	TGTGCCAGCAGTGAATTCGGGGGGCGAAATTCACCCCTCCACTTT
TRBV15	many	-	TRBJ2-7	CATSRDGQGVQYF	TGTGCCACCAGCAGAGATGGCCAGGGTGTGCAGTACTTC
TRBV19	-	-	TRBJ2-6	CASSIGFKQPSGANVLTF	TGTGCCAGTAGTATAGGGTTCAAACAGCCCTCTGGGGCCAACGTCCTGACTTTC
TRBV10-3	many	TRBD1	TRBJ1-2	CAISGQGYYGYTF	TGTGCCATCAGTGGACAGGGGTACTATGGCTACACCTTC
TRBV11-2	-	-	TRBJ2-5	CASSLVGRQYF	TGTGCCAGCAGCTTAGTCGGGCGTCAGTACTTC
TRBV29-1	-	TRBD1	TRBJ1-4	CSVRRTGSGTEKLFF	TGCAGCGTCAGAAGGACAGGGTCAGGCACTGAAAAACTGTTTTTT
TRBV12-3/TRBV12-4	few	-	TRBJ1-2	CASLGRNRGYTF	TGTGCCAGCCTAGGGCGGAACCGTGGCTACACCTTC